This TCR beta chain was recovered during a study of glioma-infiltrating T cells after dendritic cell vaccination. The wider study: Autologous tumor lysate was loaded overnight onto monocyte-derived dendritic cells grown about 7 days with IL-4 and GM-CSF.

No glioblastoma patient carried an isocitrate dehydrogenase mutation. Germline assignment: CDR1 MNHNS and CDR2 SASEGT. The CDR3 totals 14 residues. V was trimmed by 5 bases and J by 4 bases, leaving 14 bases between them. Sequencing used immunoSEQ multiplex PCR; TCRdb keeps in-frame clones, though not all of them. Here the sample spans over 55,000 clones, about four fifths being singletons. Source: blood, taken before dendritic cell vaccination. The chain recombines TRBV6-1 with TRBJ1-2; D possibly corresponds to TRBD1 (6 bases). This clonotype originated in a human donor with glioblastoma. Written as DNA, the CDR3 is TGTGCCAGCAGTTCCACACAGGGCTCCTATGGCTACACCTTC. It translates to CASSSTQGSYGYTF.